The clone carrying this TCR beta chain was detected many times. Read data end 3 residues before the CDR3 end; the end is taken from the germline J gene. The germline gives CDR1 SGHVS, CDR2 FNYEAQ. Trimming took 5 bases from V and 2 from J, leaving 14 bases between them. This CDR3 has 15 residues. Only in-frame clones appear in the TCRdb table, and some are missing; sequencing was by immunoSEQ multiplex PCR. The sample gives fewer than 75,000 clones, none seen only once, and the top ten clones hold around 1.7%. This specimen comes from a study of T cell clonality in common variable immunodeficiency. The gene calls are TRBV7-6 and TRBJ2-3; D is possibly TRBD1 (5 bases). Source material: peripheral blood mononuclear cells. The receptor comes from a person between 18 and 75 years old in good health. CDR3 loop: CASSLEWGNTDTQYF. The sequenced CDR3 bases are TGTGCCAGCAGCCTAGAGTGGGGCAACACAGATACG.